The 26 T cell receptor beta chains listed next were all sequenced from one sample in a study of T cell responses to AZD1222 COVID-19 vaccine. Clones were read by immunoSEQ multiplex PCR, and TCRdb kept only the in-frame ones, dropping some. The sample comprises about 67,000 clones, 83% of which are singletons, and about 6.1% rests with the top ten. Sample: peripheral blood, taken 28 days after the second AZD1222 dose. These receptors all stem from an adult who received the AZD1222 COVID-19 vaccine.

By sample share, this clone is medium-sized (0.01 to 0.1%). Other DNA sequences from this sample encode an identical CDR3 as well. The CDR3 nucleotides read TGTGCCAGCAGCTTAGGCCCGGACAGGGGGTCACCCCTCCACTTT. Amino acid sequence: CASSLGPDRGSPLHF. V is TRBV7-2 and J is TRBJ1-6; TRBD1 matches 10 bases. Looked up from germline, CDR1 is SGHTA and CDR2 is FQGNSA. The CDR3 spans 15 residues. V trimming: 1 base; J trimming: 10 bases; junction bases outside the gene matches: 4.

The chain employs TRBV5-1 and TRBJ2-5; 9 bases align to TRBD1. The V and J ends lost 1 base and 4 bases, in that order; junction bases with no gene match: 5. CDR3 length: 15 amino acids. Germline V gene lookup returns CDR1 SGHRS and CDR2 YFSETQ. In DNA, the CDR3 is TGCGCCAGCAGCTTGAATCGACAGGGGGGAGAGACCCAGTACTTC. Encoded protein: CASSLNRQGGETQYF.

This chain joins TRBV19 and TRBJ2-7, with D possibly TRBD2 on 5 matching bases. There are 13 residues in the CDR3. Germline values: CDR1 LNHDA, CDR2 SQIVND (reference sequence). The germline V and J ends were trimmed by 4 bases and 7 bases, with 14 bases remaining between them. CDR3 DNA: TGTGCCAGTAGTAAAGACTACGAGCTGGAGCAGTACTTC. Amino acids: CASSKDYELEQYF.

V and J are TRBV5-6 and TRBJ2-1; a possible D gene is TRBD1 (6 bases). With 1 base removed from V and 3 bases from J, the gap between germline ends came to 11 bases. This CDR3 has 15 amino acids. Germline CDR1 and CDR2: SGHDT and YYEEEE. As DNA, the CDR3 is TGTGCCAGCAGCTTGAACCCGGACAGCTACAATGAGCAGTTCTTC. Translating it yields CASSLNPDSYNEQFF.

V and J are TRBV24-1 and TRBJ2-1; no definite D call. Germline-derived CDR1 and CDR2 are KGHDR and SFDVKD. V lost 9 bases to trimming and J lost 6 bases, with 11 bases between them. The CDR3 is made up of 12 amino acids. CDR3: CATSIFGNEQFF. The CDR3 DNA follows: TGTGCCACCTCGATTTTCGGCAATGAGCAGTTCTTC.

As concerns this clone: At one end, the junction sequence differs from germline, possibly due to a read error. V gene TRBV19 combines with J gene TRBJ2-7; D is possibly TRBD1 or TRBD2 (5 bases each). The CDR3 covers 13 residues. Germline CDR1 reads LNHDA; CDR2 reads SQIVND (reference sequence). CDR3 loop: CASSTIGDHEQYF. The CDR3 DNA sequence: TGTGCCAGCAGTACGATAGGGGACCACGAGCAGTACTTC.

This clone was seen a single time. A much bigger clone sits one base away, suggesting this may be a read error. In the same sample, other DNA sequences code for this CDR3. This rearrangement joins TRBV19 to TRBJ1-2; D might be TRBD1 (5 bases). This CDR3 is built from 12 residues. The germline gives CDR1 LNHDA, CDR2 SQIVND (reference sequence). DNA of the CDR3: TGTGCCAGTAGTATCCAGGGCTATGGCTACACCTTT. This codes for CASSIQGYGYTF.

This clone was observed a single time. This rearrangement joins TRBV18 to TRBJ1-2, with 8 bases aligning to TRBD1. CDR3 length: 16 amino acids. The V gene end was trimmed by 4 bases and the J gene end by 0 bases; junction bases not matched to a gene: 7. The germline gives CDR1 KGHSH, CDR2 LQKENI. This CDR3 is CASSLGTGNTNYGYTF. In DNA, the CDR3 is TGTGCCAGCTCACTGGGGACAGGCAACACTAACTATGGCTACACCTTC. The full variable domain, with the rest looked up from reference TRBV18 and TRBJ1-2, is NAGVMQNPRHLVRRRGQEARLRCSPMKGHSHVYWYRQLPEEGLKFMVYLQKENIIDESGMPKERFSAEFPKEGPSILRIQQVVRGDSAAYFCASSLGTGNTNYGYTFGSGTRLTVV.

The chain couples TRBV2 to TRBJ1-2, with D possibly TRBD1 on 5 matching bases. The CDR3 is made up of 12 amino acids. Per the germline V gene, CDR1 is SNHLY and CDR2 is FYNNEI. Trimming stripped 4 bases from V and 8 bases from J, with 11 bases between. CDR3 DNA: TGTGCCAGCAGTGGCCCGGGACGGGGCTACACCTTC. It encodes CASSGPGRGYTF.

J is TRBJ1-5 and V is TRBV30; possibly TRBD1 for D (6 bases). Trimming pared 4 bases from V and 0 bases from J, leaving 7 bases between. The CDR3 runs 13 residues. CDR1 is GTSNPN, CDR2 SVGIG, per germline (reference sequence). As DNA, the CDR3 is TGTGCCTGGACAGGGGATAGCAATCAGCCCCAGCATTTT. The encoded protein is CAWTGDSNQPQHF.

The chain links TRBV28 to TRBJ1-2, with no clear D. Germline CDR1 reads MDHEN; CDR2 reads SYDVKM. Deletions cut 6 bases from V and 4 bases from J, with 21 bases between. The CDR3 consists of 16 residues. The CDR3 spells CASRLNGRPTGYGYTF. CDR3 nucleotide sequence: TGTGCCAGCAGACTTAATGGACGACCGACGGGCTATGGCTACACCTTC.

The V and J genes are TRBV5-1 and TRBJ1-4, with D possibly TRBD1 on 5 matching bases. V was trimmed by 0 bases and J by 8 bases, leaving 11 bases between them. Germline values: CDR1 SGHRS, CDR2 YFSETQ. This CDR3 comprises 14 residues. The CDR3 protein is CASSLGPGAEKLFF. CDR3 bases: TGCGCCAGCAGCTTGGGCCCTGGGGCAGAAAAACTGTTTTTT.

This chain uses TRBV4-2 with TRBJ1-2, with D unresolved. Germline loops: CDR1 LGHNA, CDR2 YNFKEQ. CDR3 length: 14 amino acids. Trimming took off 0 bases at V and 6 bases at J, with 11 bases between the two ends. The CDR3 DNA is TGTGCCAGCAGCCAAGATGCACCAACCAATGGCTACACCTTC. Translation: CASSQDAPTNGYTF.

V and J are TRBV7-2 and TRBJ2-5; 8 nucleotides match TRBD1. From germline, CDR1 is SGHTA and CDR2 FQGNSA. The CDR3 totals 15 residues. Trimming at V came to 3 bases and at J to 2 bases, leaving 5 bases not matched to a gene. The CDR3 here is CASSFQGANQETQYF. In nucleotides, the CDR3 is TGTGCCAGCAGCTTTCAGGGGGCTAATCAAGAGACCCAGTACTTC.

V is TRBV4-1 and J is TRBJ2-7, with D possibly being TRBD1 (5 bases). Trimming stripped 2 bases from V and 4 bases from J, with 12 bases between. This CDR3 is 14 amino acids long. Germline assignment: CDR1 MGHRA and CDR2 YSYEKL. CDR3 amino acids: CASSQHLGRYEQYF. CDR3 nucleotide sequence: TGCGCCAGCAGCCAACATCTGGGGCGGTACGAGCAGTACTTC.

The chain has TRBV6-2 or TRBV6-3 and TRBJ1-4; D not resolved. V lost 0 bases and J 0 bases, leaving 8 bases between the germline ends. CDR3 length: 16 residues. CDR1 and CDR2 (germline): MNHEY, SVGEGT. CDR3 nucleotide sequence: TGTGCCAGCAGTTACTCGCCTTCTGCAACTAATGAAAAACTGTTTTTT. Translated: CASSYSPSATNEKLFF.

This sequence joins TRBV5-6 and TRBJ2-7; the D gene is possibly TRBD1 (6 bases). Deletions cut 6 bases from V and 3 bases from J, with 13 bases between. The germline V gene has CDR1 SGHDT and CDR2 YYEEEE. The CDR3 has 13 residues. The CDR3 loop reads CASTVGTYYEQYF. The CDR3 coding sequence is TGTGCCAGCACGGTCGGGACATACTACGAGCAGTACTTC.

In DNA, the CDR3 is TGTGCCAGCAGCCCGCGGACAGGGACCACTGAAGCTTTCTTT. Protein product: CASSPRTGTTEAFF. This rearrangement joins TRBV9 to TRBJ1-1, with 8 bases lining up with TRBD1. Trimming removed 4 bases from V and 4 bases from J; junction bases left unmatched: 6. This CDR3 contains 14 residues. Germline-derived CDR1 and CDR2 are SGDLS and YYNGEE.

This chain links TRBV7-9 with TRBJ1-2; TRBD1 aligns across 7 bases. After removal of 4 bases from V and 3 bases from J, the junction contained 2 bases not matched to a gene. The CDR3 covers 13 residues. Looked up from germline, CDR1 is SEHNR and CDR2 is FQNEAQ (reference sequence). The CDR3 here is CASSWQGDYGYTF. The CDR3 DNA reads TGTGCCAGCAGCTGGCAGGGGGACTATGGCTACACCTTC.

DNA for the CDR3: TGTGCCAGCAGCCGCCACGGGACAGGGGCAAACAATGAGCAGTTCTTC. This encodes CASSRHGTGANNEQFF. This sequence joins TRBV3-1 (or the pseudogene TRBV3-2) and TRBJ2-1; 10 nucleotides align to TRBD1. Germline V gene lookup returns CDR1 LGHDT and CDR2 YNNKEL (reference sequence). The CDR3 covers 16 residues. J gave up 5 bases and V 4 bases, and 8 bases lay outside the gene matches.

V gene TRBV7-2 combines with J gene TRBJ2-1; 10 nucleotides line up with TRBD2. V dropped 1 base and J dropped 9; count of bases not matched to a gene: 9. The CDR3 totals 16 residues. Germline V gene lookup returns CDR1 SGHTA and CDR2 FQGNSA. CDR3 DNA: TGTGCCAGCAGCTTAGGCCCAGCGGGGGGGGCAGCTGAGCAGTTCTTC. It specifies CASSLGPAGGAAEQFF.

In DNA, the CDR3 is TGTGCCAGTAGGACGGGCCCTGAGAGCAATCAGCCCCAGCATTTT. Translating it yields CASRTGPESNQPQHF. The chain is built from TRBV19 and TRBJ1-5, with no clear D. The CDR3 loop spans 15 amino acids. The germline V gene encodes CDR1 LNHDA and CDR2 SQIVND (reference sequence). V was trimmed by 6 bases and J by 1 base, leaving 13 bases between them.

Comment on this clone: This CDR3 is also generated by other DNA sequences in the sample. The chain uses TRBV7-9 and TRBJ2-5; no clear D gene. V gave up 5 bases and J gave up 2 bases, with 9 bases separating them. There are 13 residues in the CDR3. In germline, CDR1 is SEHNR, CDR2 FQNEAQ (reference sequence). The CDR3 reads CASSPTLQETQYF. The DNA for the CDR3 is TGTGCCAGCAGCCCGACACTACAAGAGACCCAGTACTTC.

The chain carries TRBV4-2 and TRBJ1-2; D gene ambiguous. Trimming stripped 0 bases from V and 4 bases from J, with 6 bases between. Germline V gives CDR1 LGHNA, CDR2 YNFKEQ. CDR3 length: 13 residues. The CDR3 is CASSQEGRYGYTF. The CDR3 DNA reads TGTGCCAGCAGCCAAGAAGGCCGCTATGGCTACACCTTC.

The chain links TRBV6-5 to TRBJ1-6; D perhaps matches TRBD1 (6 bases). Trimming cost V 6 bases and J 7 bases, with 16 bases left between them. The CDR3 consists of 15 residues. Looked up from germline, CDR1 is MNHEY and CDR2 is SVGAGI. The CDR3 protein is CASSWGGAQNSPLHF. The CDR3 DNA reads as TGTGCCAGCAGCTGGGGGGGGGCGCAGAATTCACCCCTCCACTTT.

This clone was picked up one time. The CDR3 coding sequence is TGTGCCAGCAGCCCCGGACAAGGGGAAGCCTACGAGCAGTACTTC. This gives the protein CASSPGQGEAYEQYF. The V gene is TRBV11-3, the J gene TRBJ2-7; a weak D match, TRBD1 (5 bases). Trimming shortened V by 5 bases and J by 2 bases, and 16 bases separated the two germline ends. Per germline, CDR1 SGHNT and CDR2 YENEEA. The CDR3 has 15 amino acids.